Listed below are T cell receptor beta chains from one sample, sequenced in a study of CD8+ T cells in alopecia areata. Assay: immunoSEQ multiplex PCR; the TCRdb copy retains only in-frame clones and omits some. The repertoire consists of 220,000 or so clones, with about 53% occurring once and the leading ten covering 0.45%. The sample consisted of CD4+ T cells sorted from blood, taken at week 0. The receptors shown here come from a human donor with alopecia areata. Both conserved end residues are part of each CDR3. Each record gives: J gene, D gene, clone size, V gene, CDR3 protein, CDR3 DNA. D genes are given only for firm matches. Some rows have no size entry. The others give once, few or many, or a class for an expanded clone.

J: TRBJ2-4; D: -; size: -; V: TRBV6-1; CDR3: CASSEARRRGVIQYF; DNA: TGTGCCAGCAGTGAAGCCCGCCGTCGCGGGGTCATTCAGTACTTC
J: TRBJ2-7; D: -; size: -; V: TRBV18; CDR3: CASSPTGVDEQYF; DNA: TGTGCCAGCTCACCGACAGGTGTGGACGAGCAGTACTTC
J: TRBJ2-7; D: -; size: -; V: TRBV5-4; CDR3: CASSLDFALGGEQYF; DNA: TGTGCCAGCAGCTTGGACTTTGCTCTCGGGGGCGAGCAGTACTTC
J: TRBJ2-7; D: -; size: -; V: TRBV30; CDR3: CASESGTTTYEQYF; DNA: TGTGCCAGCGAGTCCGGGACAACAACCTACGAGCAGTACTTC
J: TRBJ1-2; D: -; size: -; V: TRBV7-9; CDR3: CASNEGPNYGYTF; DNA: TGTGCCAGCAACGAGGGGCCCAACTATGGCTACACCTTC
J: TRBJ2-7; D: TRBD1; size: few; V: TRBV7-9; CDR3: CASSVRDSRTSSYEQYF; DNA: TGTGCCAGCAGCGTCCGGGACAGTCGCACTAGCTCCTACGAGCAGTACTTC
J: TRBJ1-6; D: -; size: -; V: TRBV6-1; CDR3: CASSEKLVLTANSPLHF; DNA: TGTGCCAGCAGTGAAAAGTTGGTGTTGACAGCTAATTCACCCCTCCACTTT
J: TRBJ2-2; D: -; size: few; V: TRBV6-5; CDR3: CASSYRENTGELFF; DNA: TGTGCCAGCAGTTACCGGGAGAACACCGGGGAGCTGTTTTTT
J: TRBJ1-6; D: -; size: -; V: TRBV15; CDR3: CATSRDRQKNSPLHF; DNA: TGTGCCACCAGCAGAGATCGACAGAAAAATTCACCCCTCCACTTT
J: TRBJ1-1; D: TRBD1; size: -; V: TRBV2; CDR3: CASRAGGTEAFF; DNA: TGTGCCAGCAGAGCAGGGGGCACTGAAGCTTTCTTT
J: TRBJ2-6; D: -; size: few; V: TRBV4-1; CDR3: CASSQVWTGIRMSANVLTF; DNA: TGCGCCAGCAGCCAAGTGTGGACTGGGATAAGGATGTCAGCCAACGTCCTGACTTTC
J: TRBJ1-2; D: -; size: -; V: TRBV29-1; CDR3: CSVAGQYGYTF; DNA: TGCAGCGTTGCGGGACAATATGGCTACACCTTC
J: TRBJ2-1; D: TRBD2; size: -; V: TRBV5-1; CDR3: CASSSGGSSNEQFF; DNA: TGCGCCAGCAGCTCGGGCGGGAGCAGCAATGAGCAGTTCTTC
J: TRBJ2-3; D: -; size: -; V: TRBV19; CDR3: CASIPSGMAQYF; DNA: TGTGCCAGTATCCCATCAGGCATGGCGCAGTATTTT
J: TRBJ1-2; D: -; size: few; V: TRBV2; CDR3: CASSRQDYGYTF; DNA: TGTGCCAGTAGTAGACAGGACTATGGCTACACCTTC
J: TRBJ1-2; D: -; size: -; V: TRBV6-1; CDR3: CASSTVGREDYGYTF; DNA: TGTGCCAGCAGTACGGTCGGCAGGGAGGACTATGGCTACACCTTC
J: TRBJ1-5; D: -; size: few; V: TRBV30; CDR3: CAWSVLEAQPQHF; DNA: TGTGCCTGGAGTGTACTTGAGGCACAGCCCCAGCATTTT
J: TRBJ2-7; D: -; size: few; V: TRBV29-1; CDR3: CSVEGEAGREQYF; DNA: TGCAGCGTTGAAGGTGAAGCAGGGCGGGAGCAGTACTTC
J: TRBJ1-2; D: -; size: -; V: TRBV20-1; CDR3: CSADRTSGYTF; DNA: TGCAGTGCTGATAGGACAAGTGGCTACACCTTC